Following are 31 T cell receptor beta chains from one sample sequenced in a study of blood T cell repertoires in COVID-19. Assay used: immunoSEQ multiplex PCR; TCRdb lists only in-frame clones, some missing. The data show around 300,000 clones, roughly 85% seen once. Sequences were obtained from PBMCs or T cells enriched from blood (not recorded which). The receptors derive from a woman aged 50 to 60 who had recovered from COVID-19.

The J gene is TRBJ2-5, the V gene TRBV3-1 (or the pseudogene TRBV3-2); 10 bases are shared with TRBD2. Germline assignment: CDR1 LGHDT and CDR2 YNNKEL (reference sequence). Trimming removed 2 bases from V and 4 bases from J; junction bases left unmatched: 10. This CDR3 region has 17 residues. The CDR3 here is CASSQRASGRNRETQYF. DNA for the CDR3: TGTGCCAGCAGCCAACGGGCTAGCGGGAGAAACCGAGAGACCCAGTACTTC.

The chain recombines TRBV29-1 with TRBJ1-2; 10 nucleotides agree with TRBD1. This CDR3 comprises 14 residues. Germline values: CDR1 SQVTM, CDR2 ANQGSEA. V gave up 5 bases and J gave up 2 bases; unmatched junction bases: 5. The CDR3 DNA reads TGCAGCGTTCTAGGGACAGGGGCCAACTATGGCTACACCTTC. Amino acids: CSVLGTGANYGYTF.

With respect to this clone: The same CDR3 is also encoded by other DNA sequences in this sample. In DNA form, the CDR3 reads TGTGCCAGCAGTTACTCGGACAGGAACACTGAAGCTTTCTTT. Protein: CASSYSDRNTEAFF. The rearrangement uses TRBV6-2 or TRBV6-3 and TRBJ1-1, with D perhaps matching TRBD1 (6 bases). The CDR3 sequence is 14 residues long. The germline V and J ends were trimmed by 0 bases and 1 base, with 6 bases remaining between them. CDR1 is MNHEY, CDR2 SVGEGT, per germline.

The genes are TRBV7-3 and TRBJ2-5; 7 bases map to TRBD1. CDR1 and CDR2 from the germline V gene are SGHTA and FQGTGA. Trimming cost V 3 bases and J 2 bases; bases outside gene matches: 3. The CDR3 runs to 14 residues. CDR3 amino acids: CASSFGQEQETQYF. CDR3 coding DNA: TGTGCCAGCAGCTTCGGACAGGAGCAAGAGACCCAGTACTTC. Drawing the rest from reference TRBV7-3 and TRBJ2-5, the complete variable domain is GAGVSQTPSNKVTEKGKYVELRCDPISGHTALYWYRQSLGQGPEFLIYFQGTGAADDSGLPNDRFFAVRPEGSVSTLKIQRTERGDSAVYLCASSFGQEQETQYFGPGTRLLVL.

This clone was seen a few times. CDR3 in DNA: TGTGCCAGCAGCGTGACTAGCGGGATCACAGATACGCAGTATTTT. Its translation: CASSVTSGITDTQYF. This chain links TRBV9 with TRBJ2-3; 11 bases are a match to TRBD2. Germline V lookup: CDR1 SGDLS, CDR2 YYNGEE. J lost 2 bases, V lost 2 bases, and 1 base had no gene match. The CDR3 totals 15 residues.

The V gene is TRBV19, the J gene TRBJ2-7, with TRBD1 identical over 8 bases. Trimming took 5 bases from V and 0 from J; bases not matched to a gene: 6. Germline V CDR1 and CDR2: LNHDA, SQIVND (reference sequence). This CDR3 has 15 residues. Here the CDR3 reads CASSSTGGSSYEQYF. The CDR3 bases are TGTGCCAGTAGTTCTACAGGGGGGAGCTCCTACGAGCAGTACTTC.

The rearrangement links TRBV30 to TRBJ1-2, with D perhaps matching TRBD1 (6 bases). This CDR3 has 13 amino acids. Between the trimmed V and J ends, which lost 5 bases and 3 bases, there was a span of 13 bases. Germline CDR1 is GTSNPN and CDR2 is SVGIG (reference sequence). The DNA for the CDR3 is TGTGCCTGGGAACAGGGTCCAGACTATGGCTACACCTTC. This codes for CAWEQGPDYGYTF.

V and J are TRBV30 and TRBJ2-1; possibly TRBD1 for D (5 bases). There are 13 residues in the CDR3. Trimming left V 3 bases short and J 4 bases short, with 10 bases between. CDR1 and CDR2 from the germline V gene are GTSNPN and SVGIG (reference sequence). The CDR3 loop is CAWRKDSYNEQFF. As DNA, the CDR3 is TGTGCCTGGAGGAAAGACAGTTACAATGAGCAGTTCTTC. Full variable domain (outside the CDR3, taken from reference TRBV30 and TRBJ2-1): SQTIHQWPATLVQPVGSPLSLECTVEGTSNPNLYWYRQAAGRGLQLLFYSVGIGQISSEVPQNLSASRPQDRQFILSSKKLLLSDSGFYLCAWRKDSYNEQFFGPGTRLTVL.

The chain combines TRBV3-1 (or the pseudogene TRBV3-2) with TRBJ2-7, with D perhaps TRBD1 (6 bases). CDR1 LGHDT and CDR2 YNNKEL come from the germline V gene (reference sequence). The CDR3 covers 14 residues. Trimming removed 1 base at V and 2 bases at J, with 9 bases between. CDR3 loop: CASSQGTVAYEQYF. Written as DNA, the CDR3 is TGTGCCAGCAGCCAAGGGACAGTCGCCTACGAGCAGTACTTC.

The DNA for the CDR3 is TGTGCCAGCAGCTTCGAGACAGGGGGCAATCAGCCCCAGCATTTT. It is translated as CASSFETGGNQPQHF. The genes are TRBV7-6 and TRBJ1-5, with TRBD1 identical over 8 bases. The CDR3 is made up of 15 amino acids. The trim removed 3 bases at V and 2 bases at J, leaving 3 bases unmatched. CDR1 and CDR2 (germline): SGHVS, FNYEAQ.

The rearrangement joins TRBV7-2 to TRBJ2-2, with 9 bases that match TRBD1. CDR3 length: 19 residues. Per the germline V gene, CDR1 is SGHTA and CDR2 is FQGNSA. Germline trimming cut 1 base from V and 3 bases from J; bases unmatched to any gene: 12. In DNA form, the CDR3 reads TGTGCCAGCAGCTTAGAAGGGACAGGGTGGGTCCTGGACACCGGGGAGCTGTTTTTT. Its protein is CASSLEGTGWVLDTGELFF.

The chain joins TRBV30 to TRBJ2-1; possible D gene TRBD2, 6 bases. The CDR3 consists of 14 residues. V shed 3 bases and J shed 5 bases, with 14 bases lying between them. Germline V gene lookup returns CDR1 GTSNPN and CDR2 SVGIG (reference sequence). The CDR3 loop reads CAWSYGTGDNEQFF. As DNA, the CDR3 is TGTGCCTGGAGCTACGGGACTGGAGACAATGAGCAGTTCTTC.

This CDR3 is CASSFGGRETQYF. Here the CDR3 DNA reads TGTGCCAGCAGTTTTGGAGGGAGGGAGACCCAGTACTTC. This chain joins TRBV12-3 or TRBV12-4 and TRBJ2-5; maybe TRBD2 (6 bases). CDR3 size: 13 residues. V lost 3 bases and J lost 5, with 10 bases in between.

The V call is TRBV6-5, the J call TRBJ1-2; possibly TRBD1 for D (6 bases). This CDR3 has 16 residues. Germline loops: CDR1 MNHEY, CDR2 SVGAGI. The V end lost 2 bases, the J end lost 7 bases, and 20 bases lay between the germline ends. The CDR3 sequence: CASSYRRQAQTGGYTF. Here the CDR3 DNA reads TGTGCCAGCAGTTACCGACGACAGGCCCAAACAGGTGGCTACACCTTC.

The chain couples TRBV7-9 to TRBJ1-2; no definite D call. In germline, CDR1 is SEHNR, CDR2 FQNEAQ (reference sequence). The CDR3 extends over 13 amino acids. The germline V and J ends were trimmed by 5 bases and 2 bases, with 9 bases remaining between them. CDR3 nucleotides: TGTGCCAGCAGCCTTCATCGGAACTATGGCTACACCTTC. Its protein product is CASSLHRNYGYTF.

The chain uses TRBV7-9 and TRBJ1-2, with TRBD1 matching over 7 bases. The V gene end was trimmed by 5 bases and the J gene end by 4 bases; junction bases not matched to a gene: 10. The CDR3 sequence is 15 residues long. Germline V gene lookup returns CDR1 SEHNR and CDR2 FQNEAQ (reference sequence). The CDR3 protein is CASSPRTTGSYGYTF. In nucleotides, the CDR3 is TGTGCCAGCAGCCCCCGAACGACAGGGAGCTATGGCTACACCTTC.

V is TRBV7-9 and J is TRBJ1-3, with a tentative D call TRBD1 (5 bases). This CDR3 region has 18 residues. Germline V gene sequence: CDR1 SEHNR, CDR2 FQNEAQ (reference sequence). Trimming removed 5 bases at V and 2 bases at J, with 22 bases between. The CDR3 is CASSPTGGRAAPGNTIYF. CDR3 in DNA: TGTGCCAGCAGCCCGACCGGTGGCAGGGCAGCACCTGGAAACACCATATATTTT.

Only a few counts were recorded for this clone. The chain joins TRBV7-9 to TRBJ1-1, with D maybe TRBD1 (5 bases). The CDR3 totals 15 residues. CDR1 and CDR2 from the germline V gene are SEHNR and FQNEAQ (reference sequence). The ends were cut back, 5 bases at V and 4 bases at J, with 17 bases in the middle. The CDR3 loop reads CASSPLPQGITEAFF. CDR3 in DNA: TGTGCCAGCAGCCCGTTGCCCCAGGGAATCACTGAAGCTTTCTTT.

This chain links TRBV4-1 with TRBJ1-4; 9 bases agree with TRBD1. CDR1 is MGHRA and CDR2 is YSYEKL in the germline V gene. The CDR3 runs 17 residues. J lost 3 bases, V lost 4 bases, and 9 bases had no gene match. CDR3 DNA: TGCGCCAGCAGCCCCGTAGAACAGGGGGCGGCTAATGAAAAACTGTTTTTT. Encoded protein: CASSPVEQGAANEKLFF.

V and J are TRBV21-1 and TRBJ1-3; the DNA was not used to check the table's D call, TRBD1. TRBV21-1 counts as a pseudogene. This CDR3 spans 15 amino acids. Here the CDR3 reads CASSPVRDSPNTIYF. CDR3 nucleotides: TGTGCCAGCAGCCCTGTACGGGACAGCCCAAACACCATATATTTT.

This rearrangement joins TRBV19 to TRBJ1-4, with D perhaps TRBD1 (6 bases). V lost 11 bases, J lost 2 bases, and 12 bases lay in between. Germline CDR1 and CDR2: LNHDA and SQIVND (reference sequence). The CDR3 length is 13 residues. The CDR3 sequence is CAVSGDTNEKLFF. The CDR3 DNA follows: TGTGCCGTTTCAGGGGACACTAATGAAAAACTGTTTTTT.

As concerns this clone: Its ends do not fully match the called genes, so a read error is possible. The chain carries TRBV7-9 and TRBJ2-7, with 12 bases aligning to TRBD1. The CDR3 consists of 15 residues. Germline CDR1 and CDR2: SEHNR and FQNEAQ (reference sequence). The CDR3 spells CASSLRDRGQYVQYF. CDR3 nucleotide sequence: TGTGCCAGCAGCTTAAGGGACAGGGGGCAGTACGTGCAGTACTTC.

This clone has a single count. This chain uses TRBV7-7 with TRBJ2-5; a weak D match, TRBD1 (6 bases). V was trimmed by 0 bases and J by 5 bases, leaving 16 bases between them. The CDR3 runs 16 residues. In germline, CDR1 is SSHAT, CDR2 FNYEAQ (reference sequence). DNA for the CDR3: TGTGCCAGCAGCTTAGCAGGGGGTCTAGGTGTTGAGACCCAGTACTTC. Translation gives CASSLAGGLGVETQYF.

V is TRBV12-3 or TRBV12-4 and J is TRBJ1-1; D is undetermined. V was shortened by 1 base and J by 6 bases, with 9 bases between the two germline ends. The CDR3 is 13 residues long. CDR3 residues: CASSLGVRAEAFF. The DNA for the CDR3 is TGTGCCAGCAGTTTAGGAGTGAGGGCTGAAGCTTTCTTT.

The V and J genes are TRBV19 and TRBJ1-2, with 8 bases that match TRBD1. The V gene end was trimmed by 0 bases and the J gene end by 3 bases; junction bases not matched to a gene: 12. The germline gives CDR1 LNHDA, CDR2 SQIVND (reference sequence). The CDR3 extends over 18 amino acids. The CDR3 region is CASSIDGQGRSLHYGYTF. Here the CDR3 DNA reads TGTGCCAGTAGTATAGACGGACAGGGAAGATCCTTGCACTATGGCTACACCTTC.

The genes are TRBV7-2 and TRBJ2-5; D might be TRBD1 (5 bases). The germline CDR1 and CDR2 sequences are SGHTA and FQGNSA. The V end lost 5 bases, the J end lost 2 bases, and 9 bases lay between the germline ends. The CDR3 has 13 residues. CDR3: CASSKGWQETQYF. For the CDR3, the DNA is TGTGCCAGCAGCAAGGGGTGGCAAGAGACCCAGTACTTC.

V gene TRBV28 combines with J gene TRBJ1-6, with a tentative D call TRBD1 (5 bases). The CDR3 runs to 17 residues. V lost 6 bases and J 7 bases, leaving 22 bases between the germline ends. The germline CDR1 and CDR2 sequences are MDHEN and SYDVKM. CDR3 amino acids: CASSLPGPGGGNSPLHF. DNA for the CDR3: TGTGCCAGCAGCCTACCTGGGCCGGGGGGAGGGAATTCACCCCTCCACTTT.

The CDR3 loop is CASSIDRSAGELFF. The CDR3 DNA reads as TGTGCCAGTAGTATAGATCGCAGCGCCGGGGAGCTGTTTTTT. The J gene is TRBJ2-2, the V gene TRBV19; D not certain. CDR3 size: 14 residues. Germline V gene lookup returns CDR1 LNHDA and CDR2 SQIVND (reference sequence). Trimming took 0 bases from V and 6 from J, leaving 8 bases between them.

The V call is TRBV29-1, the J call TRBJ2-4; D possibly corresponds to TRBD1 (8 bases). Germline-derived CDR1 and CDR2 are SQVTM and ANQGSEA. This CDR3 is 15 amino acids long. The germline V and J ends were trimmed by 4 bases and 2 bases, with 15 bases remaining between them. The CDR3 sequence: CSVGSGTGTKNIQYF. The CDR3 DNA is TGCAGCGTTGGGAGCGGGACAGGTACCAAAAACATTCAGTACTTC.

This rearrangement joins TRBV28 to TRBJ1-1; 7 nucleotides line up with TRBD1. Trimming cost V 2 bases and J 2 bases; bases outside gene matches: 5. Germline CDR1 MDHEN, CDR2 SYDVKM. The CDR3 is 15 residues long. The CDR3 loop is CASSLAGQRNTEAFF. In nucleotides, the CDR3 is TGTGCCAGCAGTTTAGCGGGACAGAGAAACACTGAAGCTTTCTTT.

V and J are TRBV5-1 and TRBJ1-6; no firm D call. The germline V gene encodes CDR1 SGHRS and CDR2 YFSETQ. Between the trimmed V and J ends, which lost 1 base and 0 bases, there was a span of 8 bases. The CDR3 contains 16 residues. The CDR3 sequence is CASSLIQSSYNSPLHF. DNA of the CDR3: TGCGCCAGCAGCTTGATACAGAGCTCCTATAATTCACCCCTCCACTTT.